These 18 T cell receptor beta chains were all obtained from the same sample, sequenced in a study of cytomegalovirus exposure and HLA in healthy donors. 13 Jbeta primers and 60 Vbeta primers were used for the PCR. Assay: immunoSEQ multiplex PCR; the TCRdb copy retains only in-frame clones and omits some. The profile shows about 150,000 clones, 65% to 90% of them singletons. Sequencing was carried out using PBMCs. The receptors were gathered from a male donor in good health and CMV-seronegative.

V gene TRBV9 combines with J gene TRBJ1-5; D ambiguous. Trimming shortened V by 0 bases and J by 0 bases, and 7 bases separated the two germline ends. CDR3 size: 15 residues. In germline, CDR1 is SGDLS, CDR2 YYNGEE. Here the CDR3 reads CASSVGGDSNQPQHF. As DNA, the CDR3 is TGTGCCAGCAGCGTAGGCGGGGATAGCAATCAGCCCCAGCATTTT.

The chain has TRBV6-1 and TRBJ1-2, with a tentative D call TRBD1 (6 bases). CDR1 is MNHNS, CDR2 SASEGT, per germline. Trimming stripped 6 bases from V and 4 bases from J, with 18 bases between. The CDR3 length is 15 residues. CDR3 region: CASRKPGTQAYGYTF. The CDR3 nucleotides read TGTGCCAGCAGGAAGCCCGGGACACAAGCCTATGGCTACACCTTC.

The table lists this clone with a few counts. The genes are TRBV5-1 and TRBJ1-2; TRBD1 agrees at 8 bases. Germline assignment: CDR1 SGHRS and CDR2 YFSETQ. V lost 2 bases, J lost 3 bases, and 6 bases stayed unmatched. The CDR3 is made up of 15 amino acids. The CDR3 reads CASSFYRGIDYGYTF. CDR3 DNA: TGCGCCAGCAGCTTTTACAGGGGGATCGACTATGGCTACACCTTC.

The chain joins TRBV16 to TRBJ1-5; 8 nucleotides match TRBD1. The CDR3 runs to 14 residues. The trim removed 6 bases at V and 6 bases at J, leaving 7 bases unmatched. Germline V gene data show CDR1 as KGHSY and CDR2 as FQNENV. The chain's CDR3 is CASSKTQGAQPQHF. Written as DNA, the CDR3 is TGTGCCAGCAGTAAGACTCAGGGGGCTCAGCCCCAGCATTTT.

The chain has TRBV2 and TRBJ2-1, with unresolved D. Per the germline V gene, CDR1 is SNHLY and CDR2 is FYNNEI. This CDR3 has 12 amino acids. V gave up 7 bases and J gave up 4 bases, with 8 bases separating them. The CDR3, as DNA: TGTGCCAGCAAACTACAATACAATGAGCAGTTCTTC. It is translated as CASKLQYNEQFF.

The rearrangement links TRBV4-3 to TRBJ1-1; no clear D. V lost 3 bases and J lost 4, with 15 bases in between. The length of the CDR3 is 15 residues. Germline V lookup: CDR1 LGHNA, CDR2 YSLEER. The CDR3 spells CASSHSVGDGTEAFF. In DNA, the CDR3 is TGCGCCAGCAGCCATTCGGTAGGAGACGGCACTGAAGCTTTCTTT.

The rearrangement uses TRBV18 and TRBJ1-3; 7 nucleotides match TRBD1. The CDR3 spans 19 residues. The V gene's germline CDR1 is KGHSH and CDR2 LQKENI. V dropped 1 base and J dropped 0; count of bases not matched to a gene: 12. In DNA, the CDR3 is TGTGCCAGCTCACCACTCTTTCAGGGACAGCTAACCTCTGGAAACACCATATATTTT. Residues: CASSPLFQGQLTSGNTIYF.

This chain connects TRBV6-6 to TRBJ1-3; TRBD1 aligns across 10 bases. Germline V CDR1 and CDR2: MNHNY, SVGAGI (reference sequence). V lost 5 bases, J lost 4 bases, and 2 bases stayed unmatched. CDR3 length: 14 amino acids. CDR3: CASSKDRGGNTIYF. The CDR3 bases are TGTGCCAGCAGTAAGGACAGGGGGGGAAACACCATATATTTT.

The chain uses TRBV2 and TRBJ2-3; the D gene is possibly TRBD1 (6 bases). Germline V CDR1 and CDR2: SNHLY, FYNNEI. Trimming removed 4 bases at V and 0 bases at J, with 11 bases between. The CDR3 has 15 residues. CDR3 in amino acids: CASSAGTHSTDTQYF. The CDR3 nucleotides are TGTGCCAGCAGTGCCGGGACACATAGCACAGATACGCAGTATTTT.

This clone was counted between two and nine times. CDR3: CATSRRFSDYGYTF. The CDR3 DNA reads TGTGCCACCAGCAGGAGGTTTTCCGACTATGGCTACACCTTC. The chain couples TRBV15 to TRBJ1-2; D gene ambiguous. Between the trimmed V and J ends, which lost 3 bases and 3 bases, there was a span of 11 bases. Germline V gene data show CDR1 as LNHNV and CDR2 as YYDKDF (reference sequence). There are 14 residues in the CDR3.

The V call is TRBV19, the J call TRBJ1-1; 7 bases fit TRBD1. In germline, CDR1 is LNHDA, CDR2 SQIVND (reference sequence). CDR3 length: 14 residues. V gave up 7 bases and J gave up 1 base; unmatched junction bases: 6. DNA for the CDR3: TGTGCCAGTAAAATCGGACAGGCGAACACTGAAGCTTTCTTT. It yields the protein CASKIGQANTEAFF.

The gene calls are TRBV29-1 and TRBJ1-1; TRBD1 is a possible D gene (5 bases). The CDR3 sequence is 14 residues long. V shed 4 bases and J shed 4 bases, with 16 bases lying between them. Germline lookup yields CDR1 SQVTM and CDR2 ANQGSEA. DNA of the CDR3: TGCAGCGTTGTTCCCAAATACGGGGGCACTGAAGCTTTCTTT. It codes for CSVVPKYGGTEAFF.

The chain carries TRBV10-3 and TRBJ2-7; D is ambiguous. The CDR3 is 14 amino acids. CDR1 is ENHRY, CDR2 SYGVKD, per germline. Trimming stripped 6 bases from V and 2 bases from J, with 14 bases between. The CDR3: CAISRVTGAYEQYF. For the CDR3, the DNA is TGTGCCATCAGCCGGGTGACCGGAGCCTACGAGCAGTACTTC.

The V and J genes are TRBV7-8 and TRBJ1-4; 7 nucleotides match TRBD1. Germline-derived CDR1 and CDR2 are SGHVS and FQNEAQ. This CDR3 has 16 residues. With 5 bases clipped from V and 0 bases from J, the junction kept 6 bases outside the gene matches. Here the CDR3 reads CASSRRQGPTNEKLFF. CDR3 nucleotide sequence: TGTGCCAGCAGCAGACGACAGGGTCCAACTAATGAAAAACTGTTTTTT.

V usage is TRBV5-1 and J usage is TRBJ2-3; a weak D match, TRBD2 (7 bases). Germline CDR1 is SGHRS and CDR2 is YFSETQ. Trimming pared 4 bases from V and 10 bases from J, leaving 31 bases between. This CDR3 region has 18 residues. This chain's CDR3 is CASSLYGGASLVSDPQYF. The CDR3 DNA reads as TGCGCCAGCAGCCTTTATGGGGGGGCCTCCTTGGTTAGCGATCCGCAGTATTTT.

V usage is TRBV5-6 and J usage is TRBJ1-5; D unclear. The CDR3 is 12 residues long. Germline CDR1 SGHDT, CDR2 YYEEEE. The V and J ends lost 3 bases and 11 bases respectively, with 12 bases between them. The CDR3 DNA is TGTGCCAGCAGCTCCGGGTCGGGGACCCAGCATTTT. This codes for CASSSGSGTQHF.

The rearrangement links TRBV27 to TRBJ1-6, with D possibly TRBD1 on 5 matching bases. Trimming cost V 7 bases and J 4 bases, with 11 bases left between them. The CDR3 loop spans 14 amino acids. Per germline, CDR1 MNHEY and CDR2 SMNVEV (reference sequence). CDR3 region: CASTIRGYNSPLHF. As DNA, the CDR3 is TGTGCCAGCACCATCCGGGGGTATAATTCACCCCTCCACTTT.

The count of this clone is one. The CDR3 DNA follows: TGCGCCAGCAGCCAAGTTTCAGGGGGAGATTCACCCCTCCACTTT. The encoded protein is CASSQVSGGDSPLHF. The chain is built from TRBV4-1 and TRBJ1-6; TRBD1 matches at 7 bases. This CDR3 is 15 amino acids long. The ends lost 1 base at V and 8 bases at J; junction bases unmatched: 5. The germline gives CDR1 MGHRA, CDR2 YSYEKL.